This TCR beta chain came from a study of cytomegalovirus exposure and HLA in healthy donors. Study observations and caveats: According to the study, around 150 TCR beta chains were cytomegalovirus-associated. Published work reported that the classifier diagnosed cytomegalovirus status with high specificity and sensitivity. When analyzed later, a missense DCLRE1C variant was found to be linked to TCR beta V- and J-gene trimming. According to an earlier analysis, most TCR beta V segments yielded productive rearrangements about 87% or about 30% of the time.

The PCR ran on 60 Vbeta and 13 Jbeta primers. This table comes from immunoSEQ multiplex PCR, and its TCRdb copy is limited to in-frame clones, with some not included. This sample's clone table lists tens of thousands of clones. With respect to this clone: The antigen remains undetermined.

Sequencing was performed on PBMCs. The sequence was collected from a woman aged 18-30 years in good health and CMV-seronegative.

In DNA form, the CDR3 reads TGTGCCAGTAGTACCTGGACTCTTAATGAGCAGTTCTTC. Protein: CASSTWTLNEQFF. V and J are TRBV19 and TRBJ2-1; D is perhaps TRBD2 (5 bases). Trimming stripped 4 bases from V and 7 bases from J, with 11 bases between. This CDR3 has 13 residues. Per germline, CDR1 LNHDA and CDR2 SQIVND (reference sequence).